This T cell receptor (beta chain) was captured by sequencing in a study of Ad26.COV2.S vaccination and SARS-CoV-2 variants. Using immunoSEQ multiplex PCR, the repertoire was profiled, and TCRdb retains in-frame clones only, with some absent. The data contain 350,000 to 450,000 clones, 92% of them singletons. As to treatment: some 19 received Ad26.COV2.S at low or high dose, single or two shots; roughly five received placebo; per-sample allocation not given. Samples analyzed were those drawn on day 63 after the first vaccine or placebo injection. This clonotype was sampled from a person aged 18-65 years who received the Ad26.COV2.S COVID-19 vaccine or a placebo. The sequencing here drew on peripheral blood, taken in a trial of Ad26.COV2.S vaccine versus placebo.

Here the CDR3 DNA reads TGCAGCCTGACTCTCATGGACACGAAAGCTTTCTTT. This translates into CSLTLMDTKAFF. The chain carries TRBV29-1 and TRBJ1-1, with a weak D call TRBD1 (5 bases). The CDR3 sequence is 12 residues long. Germline V CDR1 and CDR2: SQVTM, ANQGSEA. The V end was cut by 8 bases, the J end by 9 bases, with 19 bases between. Drawing the rest from reference TRBV29-1 and TRBJ1-1, the complete variable domain is SAVISQKPSRDICQRGTSLTIQCQVDSQVTMMFWYRQQPGQSLTLIATANQGSEATYESGFVIDKFPISRPNLTFSTLTVSNMSPEDSSIYLCSLTLMDTKAFFGQGTRLTVV.